The 16 T cell receptor beta chains below were found in one sample sequenced in a study of blood T cell repertoires in COVID-19. Produced via immunoSEQ multiplex PCR; TCRdb's table is partial and in-frame only. The table has fewer than 90,000 clones, around 89% seen once. Source material: peripheral blood. All receptors derive from a human donor in a cohort sampled during active COVID-19.

The table lists this clone with a count of one. The rearrangement joins TRBV7-2 to TRBJ2-1; TRBD2 matches at 8 bases. The CDR3 runs 15 residues. Trimming at V came to 1 base and at J to 5 bases, leaving 4 bases not matched to a gene. Germline V gene data show CDR1 as SGHTA and CDR2 as FQGNSA. DNA for the CDR3: TGTGCCAGCAGCTTAGATGGCGGGAGGAACAATGAGCAGTTCTTC. This gives the protein CASSLDGGRNNEQFF.

The chain has TRBV2 and TRBJ2-1, with D possibly TRBD1 on 5 matching bases. CDR1 is SNHLY and CDR2 is FYNNEI in the germline V gene. V was clipped by 4 bases and J by 0 bases, with 10 bases between them. This CDR3 comprises 15 residues. CDR3: CASSAGTGSYNEQFF. The CDR3 DNA sequence: TGTGCCAGCAGTGCAGGAACAGGCTCCTACAATGAGCAGTTCTTC. Based on the CDR3 plus reference TRBV2 and TRBJ2-1, the full variable domain is EPEVTQTPSHQVTQMGQEVILRCVPISNHLYFYWYRQILGQKVEFLVSFYNNEISEKSEIFDDQFSVERPDGSNFTLKIRSTKLEDSAMYFCASSAGTGSYNEQFFGPGTRLTVL.

The chain carries TRBV5-1 and TRBJ1-1, with D tentatively TRBD1 (5 bases). CDR3 length: 17 residues. Trimming removed 0 bases at V and 0 bases at J, with 15 bases between. Germline assignment: CDR1 SGHRS and CDR2 YFSETQ. The CDR3, as DNA: TGCGCCAGCAGCTTGGCGCAGGGTCGACGGATGAACACTGAAGCTTTCTTT. It is translated as CASSLAQGRRMNTEAFF.

The rearrangement uses TRBV29-1 and TRBJ1-1, with 7 bases that match TRBD1. With 7 bases clipped from V and 3 bases from J, the junction kept 8 bases outside the gene matches. Germline CDR1 reads SQVTM; CDR2 reads ANQGSEA. This CDR3 has 13 residues. The CDR3 spells CSAATGWDTEAFF. The CDR3 nucleotides are TGCAGCGCCGCGACAGGGTGGGACACTGAAGCTTTCTTT.

The chain combines TRBV18 with TRBJ2-7; D unresolved. Germline V gene data show CDR1 as KGHSH and CDR2 as LQKENI. The V and J ends lost 3 bases and 0 bases respectively, with 3 bases between them. CDR3 length: 12 residues. Here the CDR3 DNA reads TGTGCCAGCTCACCCAGCTCCTACGAGCAGTACTTC. Its protein is CASSPSSYEQYF.

The chain recombines TRBV7-2 with TRBJ1-2; tentatively, D is TRBD1 (5 bases). This CDR3 is built from 15 residues. The germline gives CDR1 SGHTA, CDR2 FQGNSA. V shed 1 base and J shed 0 bases, with 9 bases lying between them. The CDR3 DNA is TGTGCCAGCAGCTTAGATCGGGGGTCTAACTATGGCTACACCTTC. As protein: CASSLDRGSNYGYTF.

J is TRBJ2-2 and V is TRBV19; 7 bases map to TRBD1. The junction had 3 bases not matched to a gene; V was cut back by 5 bases and J by 6 bases. This CDR3 is 13 amino acids long. CDR1 and CDR2 from the germline V gene are LNHDA and SQIVND (reference sequence). The CDR3 bases are TGTGCCAGTAGTTCGACAGGGTCCGGGGAGCTGTTTTTT. Its translation is CASSSTGSGELFF.

The genes are TRBV13 and TRBJ2-1; 8 bases fit TRBD2. Unmatched junction bases numbered 5, after V lost 3 bases and J lost 4 bases. CDR1 and CDR2 from the germline V gene are PRHDT and FYEKMQ (reference sequence). The CDR3 loop spans 15 amino acids. DNA for the CDR3: TGTGCCAGCAGCTTCCCGGGACTAGGGTACAATGAGCAGTTCTTC. This encodes CASSFPGLGYNEQFF.

This chain links TRBV5-4 with TRBJ2-7; D is possibly TRBD1 (6 bases). V was pared by 4 bases and J by 4 bases, with 12 bases between. The CDR3 contains 13 residues. Germline V gives CDR1 SGHNT, CDR2 YYREEE (reference sequence). The CDR3 sequence: CASSRGSGYEQYF. CDR3 bases: TGTGCCAGCAGCAGGGGGTCTGGGTACGAGCAGTACTTC.

The chain joins TRBV9 to TRBJ2-5; D remains unclear. The CDR3 contains 14 residues. The V and J ends lost 4 bases and 7 bases respectively, with 17 bases between them. Germline assignment: CDR1 SGDLS and CDR2 YYNGEE. The CDR3 region has the DNA TGTGCCAGCAGCCCCATGGTCGAAGGCGGGACCCAGTACTTC. Its protein product is CASSPMVEGGTQYF.

The chain has TRBV5-1 and TRBJ1-1, with D possibly matching TRBD1 (5 bases). Germline V gene sequence: CDR1 SGHRS, CDR2 YFSETQ. The CDR3 is made up of 13 amino acids. V was cut by 0 bases and J by 8 bases, with 11 bases left in between. This CDR3 is CASSLGAGGEAFF. The CDR3, as DNA: TGCGCCAGCAGCTTGGGGGCGGGGGGGGAAGCTTTCTTT. The full variable domain, in which reference TRBV5-1 and TRBJ1-1 provide the parts outside the CDR3, is KAGVTQTPRYLIKTRGQQVTLSCSPISGHRSVSWYQQTPGQGLQFLFEYFSETQRNKGNFPGRFSGRQFSNSRSEMNVSTLELGDSALYLCASSLGAGGEAFFGQGTRLTVV.

V is TRBV6-5 and J is TRBJ2-1; D ambiguous. Germline V gene sequence: CDR1 MNHEY, CDR2 SVGAGI. CDR3 length: 13 residues. V lost 2 bases and J lost 8, with 10 bases in between. The DNA of the CDR3 is TGTGCCAGCAGTTACAGGTTTGGAGATGAGCAGTTCTTC. Translation gives CASSYRFGDEQFF.

This clone has just a few counts. The V gene is TRBV20-1, the J gene TRBJ2-2; maybe TRBD1 (5 bases). This CDR3 spans 14 amino acids. Germline V CDR1 and CDR2: DFQATT, SNEGSKA (reference sequence). The V gene lost 3 bases and the J gene lost 7 bases, with 15 bases spanning the gap. The CDR3 spells CSASKHGRDGELFF. The CDR3 region has the DNA TGCAGTGCTAGTAAGCACGGCAGGGACGGGGAGCTGTTTTTT.

The rearrangement joins TRBV6-5 to TRBJ1-4; 10 nucleotides match TRBD1. The junction had 7 bases not matched to a gene; V was cut back by 6 bases and J by 9 bases. The CDR3 is made up of 14 amino acids. CDR1 and CDR2 (germline): MNHEY, SVGAGI. In nucleotides, the CDR3 is TGTGCCAGCAGACCAGGGGACAGGGGCAAAAAACTGTTTTTT. Translated: CASRPGDRGKKLFF.

The V call is TRBV19, the J call TRBJ1-1; 9 bases fit TRBD1. The ends lost 3 bases at V and 5 bases at J; junction bases unmatched: 4. CDR1 is LNHDA and CDR2 is SQIVND in the germline V gene (reference sequence). The CDR3 length is 14 residues. For the CDR3, the DNA is TGTGCCAGTAGTATTCGGGGACAGGGTACTGAAGCTTTCTTT. Residues: CASSIRGQGTEAFF.

In its sample, this clone was seen once. The rearrangement joins TRBV6-5 to TRBJ2-1; D might be TRBD2 (6 bases). Per germline, CDR1 MNHEY and CDR2 SVGAGI. Trimming stripped 10 bases from V and 4 bases from J, with 14 bases between. The CDR3 loop spans 13 amino acids. This CDR3 is CATQTGGYNEQFF. For the CDR3, the DNA is TGTGCCACCCAAACCGGGGGTTACAATGAGCAGTTCTTC.